What follows are 21 T cell receptor beta chains derived from one specimen sequenced in a study of T cells in Graves' hyperthyroidism and ophthalmopathy. From RNA transcripts, TCR beta CDR3 regions were amplified. The TCR CDR3 was amplified in a first-round RT-PCR using the HTBI primer set. TCRdb passed the multiplex PCR reads through MiXCR, listing each CDR3 protein once. The sample holds roughly 38,000 distinct CDR3 sequences; 49% are singletons and the top ten take approximately 6.2%. Sequencing was carried out using blood. The source of these receptors is a woman between 50 and 59 years old with Graves' hyperthyroidism that later progressed to Graves' ophthalmopathy.

Points on this clonotype: One end of the junction does not line up with germline, which may come from a read error. The chain employs TRBV20-1 and TRBJ2-1, with 8 bases fitting TRBD2. Germline CDR1 is DFQATT and CDR2 is SNEGSKA (reference sequence). The CDR3 consists of 16 residues. CDR3 amino acids: CSARDHSGTTHNEQFF. The CDR3 bases are TGCAGTGCTAGAGACCATAGCGGGACAACCCACAATGAACAGTTCTTC.

This chain uses TRBV2 with TRBJ2-7; 10 bases line up with TRBD1. This CDR3 comprises 16 residues. CDR1 and CDR2 from the germline V gene are SNHLY and FYNNEI. The trim removed 6 bases at V and 0 bases at J, leaving 8 bases unmatched. For the CDR3, the DNA is TGTGCCAGCAGGGAGCCGGGACAGGGGCACTCCTACGAGCAGTACTTC. Protein: CASREPGQGHSYEQYF. The full variable domain, in which reference TRBV2 and TRBJ2-7 provide the parts outside the CDR3, is EPEVTQTPSHQVTQMGQEVILRCVPISNHLYFYWYRQILGQKVEFLVSFYNNEISEKSEIFDDQFSVERPDGSNFTLKIRSTKLEDSAMYFCASREPGQGHSYEQYFGPGTRLTVT.

This clonotype appeared many times. Here the CDR3 reads CASSRPGTGSLPAFF. In DNA, the CDR3 is TGTGCCAGCAGCCGTCCCGGGACAGGGTCACTGCCGGCTTTCTTT. This chain links TRBV5-8 with TRBJ1-1; 9 bases agree with TRBD1. CDR1 and CDR2 (germline): SGHTS, YDEGEE. The CDR3 length is 15 residues. V gave up 4 bases and J gave up 11 bases; unmatched junction bases: 15.

This clonotype was counted at least ten times. The chain is built from TRBV7-9 and TRBJ1-2; D not certain. CDR3 size: 12 residues. CDR1 is SEHNR, CDR2 FQNEAQ, per germline (reference sequence). The V end was cut by 5 bases, the J end by 8 bases, with 12 bases between. Written as DNA, the CDR3 is TGTGCCAGCAGCCCGCTCGGATGGGGCTACACCTTC. Translating gives CASSPLGWGYTF.

This clonotype was counted at least ten times. The chain couples TRBV20-1 to TRBJ1-1, with a tentative D call TRBD1 (6 bases). CDR3 size: 14 residues. The V end lost 2 bases, the J end lost 3 bases, and 13 bases lay between the germline ends. Germline loops: CDR1 DFQATT, CDR2 SNEGSKA (reference sequence). The CDR3 nucleotides are TGCAGTGCTAGAATGGGGGGCGCGGACACTGAAGCTTTCTTT. It is translated as CSARMGGADTEAFF.

Many counts were recorded for this clonotype. The chain combines TRBV5-5 with TRBJ2-7; D tentatively reads TRBD1 or TRBD2 (6 bases each). The CDR3 is 17 amino acids. The V gene lost 6 bases and the J gene lost 2 bases, with 24 bases spanning the gap. From germline, CDR1 is SGHKS and CDR2 YYEKEE (reference sequence). Written as DNA, the CDR3 is TGTGCCAGCACCCACACCAGCTGGGGGGACACAACCTACGAGCAGTACTTC. Residues: CASTHTSWGDTTYEQYF.

This rearrangement joins TRBV12-3 or TRBV12-4 to TRBJ1-2, with 7 bases matching TRBD1. There are 13 residues in the CDR3. The trim removed 3 bases at V and 5 bases at J, leaving 3 bases unmatched. This CDR3 is CASSFQGVYGYTF. CDR3 DNA: TGTGCCAGCAGTTTCCAGGGGGTATATGGCTACACCTTC.

This chain uses TRBV11-2 with TRBJ2-7; no definite D call. CDR1 and CDR2 from the germline V gene are SGHAT and FQNNGV. The CDR3 spans 13 residues. Trimming pared 8 bases from V and 7 bases from J, leaving 18 bases between. CDR3 in amino acids: CASRRPQAREQYF. CDR3 DNA: TGTGCCAGCCGACGGCCTCAGGCGAGGGAGCAGTACTTC.

This clonotype was seen repeatedly, ten times or more. J is TRBJ1-5 and V is TRBV5-1; 9 bases align to TRBD1. This CDR3 comprises 17 residues. The V gene's germline CDR1 is SGHRS and CDR2 YFSETQ. V lost 5 bases and J lost 4; bases outside the gene matches: 13. CDR3 coding DNA: TGCGCCAGCAGACCCAACCCCGGGGGACAGGGAAATCAGCCCCAGCATTTT. It yields the protein CASRPNPGGQGNQPQHF. Supplemented by reference TRBV5-1 and TRBJ1-5, the full variable domain reads KAGVTQTPRYLIKTRGQQVTLSCSPISGHRSVSWYQQTPGQGLQFLFEYFSETQRNKGNFPGRFSGRQFSNSRSEMNVSTLELGDSALYLCASRPNPGGQGNQPQHFGDGTRLSIL.

This chain connects TRBV20-1 to TRBJ2-7; TRBD1 is a possible D gene (6 bases). Germline CDR1 DFQATT, CDR2 SNEGSKA (reference sequence). Trimming took 8 bases from V and 6 from J, leaving 20 bases between them. The CDR3 has 13 residues. The CDR3 nucleotides read TGCAGTACAGGGCAGGGTGATAATGGCGAGCAGTACTTC. This sequence encodes CSTGQGDNGEQYF.

This clonotype was counted at least ten times. V is TRBV12-3 or TRBV12-4 and J is TRBJ1-2; TRBD1 is a possible D gene (5 bases). The CDR3 spans 19 residues. Trimming removed 5 bases from V and 4 bases from J, with 29 bases in between. The CDR3 nucleotides are TGTGCCAGCAGTCCTACGGGGAGGGACTGGGCACCCTTCGTCTATGGCTACACCTTC. Protein product: CASSPTGRDWAPFVYGYTF.

This clonotype was detected many times. V usage is TRBV5-1 and J usage is TRBJ1-1, with 7 bases identical to TRBD1. The germline V gene has CDR1 SGHRS and CDR2 YFSETQ. The CDR3 is 13 amino acids. With 4 bases clipped from V and 6 bases from J, the junction kept 6 bases outside the gene matches. For the CDR3, the DNA is TGCGCCAGCAGCCAAGAACAGGGGTCTGAAGCTTTCTTT. This sequence encodes CASSQEQGSEAFF.

The CDR3 here is CASSLAGGGMNTIYF. CDR3 nucleotides: TGTGCCAGCAGCTTGGCAGGGGGCGGGATGAACACCATATATTTT. The rearrangement links TRBV5-4 to TRBJ1-3, with 8 bases identical to TRBD1. Germline CDR1 SGHNT, CDR2 YYREEE (reference sequence). V trimming: 0 bases; J trimming: 7 bases; junction bases outside the gene matches: 6. The CDR3 contains 15 residues.

The rearrangement links TRBV11-2 to TRBJ2-7; D not resolved. Germline V lookup: CDR1 SGHAT, CDR2 FQNNGV. The CDR3 has 15 amino acids. V was clipped by 5 bases and J by 5 bases, with 19 bases between them. CDR3 protein: CASSPPPALLNEQYF. The CDR3 nucleotides are TGTGCCAGCAGCCCGCCTCCGGCCCTCCTGAACGAGCAGTACTTC.

The chain combines TRBV7-9 with TRBJ1-5; D unresolved. V was cut by 2 bases and J by 11 bases, with 13 bases left in between. Looked up from germline, CDR1 is SEHNR and CDR2 is FQNEAQ (reference sequence). The CDR3 is 13 residues long. The CDR3: CASSLTGQETQHF. The CDR3 DNA is TGTGCCAGCAGCTTAACGGGTCAAGAGACCCAGCATTTT.

This clonotype occurred many times. This chain links TRBV3-1 with TRBJ2-1, with TRBD1 identical over 8 bases. Losses at the gene ends were 5 bases for V and 3 bases for J; bases not matched to a gene: 12. Per the germline V gene, CDR1 is LGHDT and CDR2 is YNNKEL (reference sequence). The CDR3 covers 17 residues. The CDR3 protein is CASSTYSGRGLYNEQFF. CDR3 coding DNA: TGTGCCAGCAGCACCTACTCCGGCAGGGGGCTCTACAATGAGCAGTTCTTC.

On this clonotype itself: An end of the junction differs from the germline gene, which may be a read error. The chain joins TRBV5-1 to TRBJ2-7; D may match TRBD1 or TRBD2 (5 bases each). Germline lookup yields CDR1 SGHRS and CDR2 YFSETQ. The CDR3 is 12 residues long. The CDR3: CASSYGGYEQYF. CDR3 DNA: TGTGCCAGCAGCTATGGGGGCTACGAGCAGTACTTC.

The chain carries TRBV24-1 and TRBJ2-3, with TRBD2 matching over 13 bases. With V trimmed by 5 bases and J by 3 bases, 1 base remained unmatched. CDR3 length equals 15 residues. CDR1 is KGHDR, CDR2 SFDVKD, per germline. The CDR3 DNA reads as TGTGCCACCAGTGGGACTAGCGGGAGTACAGATACGCAGTATTTT. This encodes CATSGTSGSTDTQYF.

Many counts were recorded for this clonotype. The chain couples TRBV5-1 to TRBJ2-1; 8 bases map to TRBD1. Germline values: CDR1 SGHRS, CDR2 YFSETQ. The CDR3 contains 15 residues. Trimming removed 0 bases from V and 1 base from J; junction bases left unmatched: 0. CDR3 in amino acids: CASSLDRGSYNEQFF. The CDR3 DNA follows: TGCGCCAGCAGCTTGGACAGGGGGTCCTACAATGAGCAGTTCTTC.

The V gene is TRBV6-5, the J gene TRBJ2-2, with D possibly called TRBD1 or TRBD2 (5 bases each). V lost 0 bases to trimming and J lost 2 bases, with 19 bases between them. Germline lookup yields CDR1 MNHEY and CDR2 SVGAGI. CDR3 size: 19 residues. The DNA of the CDR3 is TGTGCCAGCAGTTACTCGATATCGTATACAGGAGGAAACACCGGGGAGCTGTTTTTT. It encodes CASSYSISYTGGNTGELFF.

This clonotype showed up many times. For the CDR3, the DNA is TGTGCCAGCAGCTCCATGATTGAGCAGTTCTTC. Its protein is CASSSMIEQFF. V and J are TRBV7-9 and TRBJ2-1, with D hard to call. Trimming removed 4 bases from V and 9 bases from J, with 7 bases in between. This CDR3 spans 11 amino acids. Germline V gene lookup returns CDR1 SEHNR and CDR2 FQNEAQ (reference sequence).